The TCR beta chain described here comes from a study of blood T cell repertoires in COVID-19. Background on the study: Sites in the United States, Italy and Spain provided acute and convalescent COVID-19 samples. T cells, B-cell-depleted T cells, or PBMCs provided the cDNA or gDNA that served as material.

In assigning cohorts, the study relied on participant-reported clinical history. Cohort 3 donors were reported recovered after two negative PCRs, clearance, or symptom resolution. This CDR3 has 14 residues. The V end lost 2 bases, the J end lost 9 bases, and 14 bases lay between the germline ends. From germline, CDR1 is SGHTA and CDR2 FQGTGA. Clones were sequenced by immunoSEQ multiplex PCR, and TCRdb holds only the in-frame ones, with some missing. The repertoire holds roughly 190,000 clones, with 70% to 90% as singletons. Sequencing was performed on PBMCs or T cells enriched from blood (not recorded which). The chain joins TRBV7-3 to TRBJ2-1, with a tentative D call TRBD2 (7 bases). The receptor was derived from a woman younger than 30 who had recovered from COVID-19. Here the CDR3 DNA reads TGTGCCAGCAGCTTAGCGGGGGCCTGGGGTGAGCAGTTCTTC. Protein product: CASSLAGAWGEQFF.